This TCR beta chain was found in a study of metastatic and nonmetastatic thyroid tumors. Overall study context: Repertoire data that came from the blood and tumor or nodule tissue of malignant and benign thyroid patients were compared.

Every patient underwent thyroid surgery untreated. The length of the CDR3 is 16 residues. Germline values: CDR1 MDHEN, CDR2 SYDVKM. Trimming pared 5 bases from V and 6 bases from J, leaving 20 bases between. This clone was seen ten or more times. TCRdb re-clonotyped the PCR reads through MiXCR. Of about 70,000 clones in the sample, more than 15% are singletons; the top ten hold 9.5% to 15%. V and J are TRBV28 and TRBJ1-5; TRBD1 might be the D (5 bases). Sequencing used blood. The receptor comes from a female donor with papillary thyroid cancer or a benign thyroid nodule (not recorded which). Some clones in this sample may be carry-over from other donors' samples. CDR3 in amino acids: CASSPYGMGEGQPQHF. CDR3 DNA sequence: TGTGCCAGCAGTCCCTACGGGATGGGGGAGGGTCAGCCCCAGCATTTT.